This passage covers 26 T cell receptor beta chains from one sample sequenced in a study of shared clonotypes between healthy human individuals. Method: immunoSEQ multiplex PCR; TCRdb's copy keeps in-frame clones and lacks some. The sample contains a few hundred thousand clones, more than 70% of which appear only once. The sequenced sample consisted of PBMCs. The receptors shown here come from a woman between 40 and 50 years old in good health. Some clones in this sample may be carry-over from other donors' samples.

The V gene is TRBV5-1, the J gene TRBJ1-1, with D tentatively TRBD1 (6 bases). The V and J ends lost 4 bases and 5 bases respectively, with 15 bases between them. The CDR3 covers 14 residues. CDR1 is SGHRS and CDR2 is YFSETQ in the germline V gene. DNA for the CDR3: TGCGCCAGCAGCCACACGAGGGGGGGAACTGAAGCTTTCTTT. Protein: CASSHTRGGTEAFF.

This sequence joins TRBV29-1 and TRBJ2-1; D ambiguous. The CDR3 runs 14 residues. The V gene lost 0 bases and the J gene lost 7 bases, with 13 bases spanning the gap. CDR1 is SQVTM, CDR2 ANQGSEA, per germline. DNA for the CDR3: TGCAGCGTTGAAGAACGGAGACTGGTGAATGAGCAGTTCTTC. Translation gives CSVEERRLVNEQFF.

The chain joins TRBV5-6 to TRBJ2-2, with 8 bases aligning to TRBD1. In germline, CDR1 is SGHDT, CDR2 YYEEEE. The CDR3 contains 16 residues. J was trimmed by 6 bases and V by 2 bases; bases with no gene match: 9. The CDR3 coding sequence is TGTGCCAGCAGCTTCGGACAGGGTCGGTTCTCCGGGGAGCTGTTTTTT. Translating gives CASSFGQGRFSGELFF.

The rearrangement links TRBV5-4 to TRBJ2-3; D unclear. The germline gives CDR1 SGHNT, CDR2 YYREEE (reference sequence). CDR3 length equals 15 residues. Trimming took off 3 bases at V and 0 bases at J, with 11 bases between the two ends. CDR3 sequence reads: CASSSTLLSTDTQYF. CDR3 DNA sequence: TGTGCCAGCAGCTCCACGCTCCTTAGCACAGATACGCAGTATTTT.

The chain couples TRBV2 to TRBJ2-1; 12 bases line up with TRBD2. The CDR3 totals 15 residues. Trimming removed 5 bases from V and 6 bases from J; junction bases left unmatched: 5. The germline V gene encodes CDR1 SNHLY and CDR2 FYNNEI. In DNA form, the CDR3 reads TGTGCCAGCAGTAATCTAGCGGGAGGGTTCAATGAGCAGTTCTTC. Protein product: CASSNLAGGFNEQFF.

This clone has just a few counts. V usage is TRBV28 and J usage is TRBJ2-2; D gene ambiguous. This CDR3 comprises 15 residues. V was trimmed by 2 bases and J by 6 bases, leaving 13 bases between them. Germline V gene data show CDR1 as MDHEN and CDR2 as SYDVKM. The CDR3 loop is CASSLIGPYSGELFF. For the CDR3, the DNA is TGTGCCAGCAGTTTAATCGGACCTTACTCCGGGGAGCTGTTTTTT.

A note on this clone: This likely came from a read error, as a far larger clone is one base away. This rearrangement joins TRBV6-5 to TRBJ1-2; 8 nucleotides line up with TRBD1. V was clipped by 7 bases and J by 4 bases; unmatched bases: 11. The germline V gene encodes CDR1 MNHEY and CDR2 SVGAGI. The CDR3 length is 15 residues. CDR3 bases: TGTGCCAGCAACTGCGAACAGGGGGACGGCTATGGCTACACCTTC. Translating it yields CASNCEQGDGYGYTF.

Remarks on this clone: A much larger clone is a single base away; this may be a read error. Different DNA sequences within this sample yield the same CDR3. The chain links TRBV7-9 to TRBJ1-3; the match to TRBD1 covers 10 bases. Germline loops: CDR1 SEHNR, CDR2 FQNEAQ (reference sequence). The V segment lost 4 bases and the J segment 8 bases; nucleotides outside the gene matches: 5. The length of the CDR3 is 14 residues. The CDR3 DNA sequence: TGTGCCAGCAGCTCGACCGGACAGGGGGACACCATATATTTT. Residues: CASSSTGQGDTIYF.

In this sample, this clone turned up once. The CDR3 bases are TGTGCCAGCAGTACCAAAGGGGGCAGCTCCTACAATGAGCAGTTCTTC. Translating gives CASSTKGGSSYNEQFF. The gene calls are TRBV27 and TRBJ2-1; TRBD1 agrees at 7 bases. J was trimmed by 0 bases and V by 5 bases; bases with no gene match: 7. The germline V gene encodes CDR1 MNHEY and CDR2 SMNVEV (reference sequence). The CDR3 loop spans 16 amino acids.

The chain uses TRBV5-3 and TRBJ1-4; TRBD1 matches 8 bases. TRBV5-3 has ORF status, its function being uncertain. V trimming: 4 bases; J trimming: 8 bases; junction bases outside the gene matches: 10. This CDR3 has 15 residues. This CDR3 reads CARSRLDRGGEKLFF. The DNA of the CDR3 is TGTGCCAGAAGCCGCCTTGACAGGGGCGGGGAAAAACTGTTTTTT.

This clone has only a few counts. This likely reflects a read error, since a far larger clone is one base away. The rearrangement links TRBV28 to TRBJ2-2; D is unclear. The CDR3 has 11 residues. The germline V gene has CDR1 MDHEN and CDR2 SYDVKM. V lost 8 bases, J lost 7 bases, and 8 bases lay in between. This CDR3 is CASGKDGELFF. Written as DNA, the CDR3 is TGTGCCAGCGGCAAAGACGGGGAGCTGTTTTTT.

As for this clone: Other nucleotide sequences in the sample specify the same CDR3. This rearrangement joins TRBV29-1 to TRBJ1-1; no definite D call. The CDR3 sequence is 11 residues long. With 4 bases removed from V and 2 bases from J, the gap between germline ends came to 5 bases. The germline CDR1 and CDR2 sequences are SQVTM and ANQGSEA. The CDR3 protein is CSVGRNTEAFF. The CDR3 DNA is TGCAGCGTTGGGCGAAACACTGAAGCTTTCTTT.

The genes are TRBV5-1 and TRBJ2-3; D remains ambiguous. The V end was cut by 4 bases, the J end by 6 bases, with 12 bases between. CDR1 is SGHRS and CDR2 is YFSETQ in the germline V gene. The length of the CDR3 is 13 residues. CDR3 amino acids: CASSTLPGDTQYF. The CDR3, as DNA: TGCGCCAGCAGCACCCTTCCCGGGGATACGCAGTATTTT.

The count of this clone is one. The chain couples TRBV5-6 to TRBJ1-1; the D gene is possibly TRBD1 (6 bases). Deletions cut 3 bases from V and 4 bases from J, with 13 bases between. CDR3 size: 14 residues. Germline V gene lookup returns CDR1 SGHDT and CDR2 YYEEEE. The CDR3 nucleotides read TGTGCCAGCAGCTCAGGGACATCTCGCACTGAAGCTTTCTTT. This encodes CASSSGTSRTEAFF.

The rearrangement uses TRBV27 and TRBJ1-4; TRBD1 aligns across 7 bases. This CDR3 has 14 amino acids. V lost 6 bases, J lost 8 bases, and 9 bases stayed unmatched. CDR1 is MNHEY and CDR2 is SMNVEV in the germline V gene (reference sequence). The CDR3 region is CASSRQGSREKLFF. The CDR3 DNA is TGTGCCAGCAGCCGACAGGGATCGCGGGAAAAACTGTTTTTT.

This rearrangement joins TRBV27 to TRBJ2-1; D is possibly TRBD2 (6 bases). V lost 9 bases and J 0 bases, leaving 15 bases between the germline ends. The V gene's germline CDR1 is MNHEY and CDR2 SMNVEV (reference sequence). This CDR3 is 15 amino acids long. The CDR3 coding sequence is TGTGCCAGTTCTTCTAGCGCCAGCTCCTACAATGAGCAGTTCTTC. Its protein is CASSSSASSYNEQFF.

In DNA form, the CDR3 reads TGTGCCTGGAAAACAGGGGGCTCGACTGAAGCTTTCTTT. It encodes CAWKTGGSTEAFF. The chain has TRBV30 and TRBJ1-1; TRBD1 matches at 9 bases. The CDR3 length is 13 residues. V shed 4 bases, J shed 5 bases, and the junction held 5 bases outside the gene matches. Germline V gene sequence: CDR1 GTSNPN, CDR2 SVGIG (reference sequence).

The rearrangement uses TRBV6-6 and TRBJ2-5; D uncertain. Germline V gene data show CDR1 as MNHNY and CDR2 as SVGAGI (reference sequence). The V gene lost 2 bases and the J gene lost 7 bases, with 17 bases spanning the gap. The CDR3 length is 15 residues. The chain's CDR3 is CASSYPVRTVGTQYF. CDR3 in DNA: TGTGCCAGCAGTTACCCCGTCAGAACTGTCGGGACCCAGTACTTC.

The J gene is TRBJ2-7, the V gene TRBV4-3; 7 positions match TRBD1. V was clipped by 4 bases and J by 3 bases; unmatched bases: 18. Germline values: CDR1 LGHNA, CDR2 YSLEER. The CDR3 is made up of 18 amino acids. This CDR3 is CASSLQYTGATPLYEQYF. For the CDR3, the DNA is TGCGCCAGCAGCCTCCAATATACAGGGGCCACTCCTCTCTACGAGCAGTACTTC.

V gene TRBV25-1 combines with J gene TRBJ1-2, with D uncertain. This CDR3 is 14 amino acids long. Per germline, CDR1 MGHDK and CDR2 SYGVNS. Trimming shortened V by 1 base and J by 3 bases, and 9 bases separated the two germline ends. CDR3 nucleotide sequence: TGTGCCAGCAGTGAATCAGGTCCTGACTATGGCTACACCTTC. It yields the protein CASSESGPDYGYTF.

This clone has a single count. V is TRBV18 and J is TRBJ2-7; TRBD1 matches at 7 bases. V shed 6 bases and J 0 bases; nucleotides not matched to a gene: 8. The CDR3 totals 15 residues. The germline CDR1 and CDR2 sequences are KGHSH and LQKENI. CDR3 DNA sequence: TGTGCCAGCTCTCCTAAGGACAGGCCCTCCTACGAGCAGTACTTC. Translating it yields CASSPKDRPSYEQYF.

V is TRBV27 and J is TRBJ2-2, with TRBD2 matching 7 bases. CDR3 length: 16 residues. Trimming cost V 0 bases and J 0 bases; bases outside gene matches: 1. Germline V gene data show CDR1 as MNHEY and CDR2 as SMNVEV (reference sequence). In nucleotides, the CDR3 is TGTGCCAGCAGTTTATCGAGCGGGGCGAACACCGGGGAGCTGTTTTTT. Its protein is CASSLSSGANTGELFF.

This chain connects TRBV5-1 to TRBJ2-5; possibly TRBD1 for D (5 bases). Germline V gene lookup returns CDR1 SGHRS and CDR2 YFSETQ. The V end was cut by 4 bases, the J end by 3 bases, with 10 bases between. The CDR3 length is 13 residues. The CDR3 DNA is TGCGCCAGCAGCACCATAGGGGAAGAGACCCAGTACTTC. It codes for CASSTIGEETQYF.

V usage is TRBV6-5 and J usage is TRBJ2-5; a possible D gene is TRBD1 (5 bases). CDR1 and CDR2 from the germline V gene are MNHEY and SVGAGI. Trimming shortened V by 5 bases and J by 4 bases, and 14 bases separated the two germline ends. This CDR3 has 14 residues. The CDR3 nucleotides are TGTGCCAGCAGTGAAGTCTGGGGCCCAGAGACCCAGTACTTC. It is translated as CASSEVWGPETQYF.

The chain links TRBV14 to TRBJ2-7; 11 nucleotides align to TRBD2. The CDR3 runs 17 residues. Losses at the gene ends were 4 bases for V and 0 bases for J; bases not matched to a gene: 8. Germline V gene data show CDR1 as SGHDN and CDR2 as FVKESK. As DNA, the CDR3 is TGTGCCAGCAGCCGAGGGACTAGCGGAGATAGCTCCTACGAGCAGTACTTC. This sequence encodes CASSRGTSGDSSYEQYF. The full variable domain, completed using reference TRBV14 and TRBJ2-7, is EAGVTQFPSHSVIEKGQTVTLRCDPISGHDNLYWYRRVMGKEIKFLLHFVKESKQDESGMPNNRFLAERTGGTYSTLKVQPAELEDSGVYFCASSRGTSGDSSYEQYFGPGTRLTVT.

This clone was observed a single time. The chain is built from TRBV29-1 and TRBJ1-2; 10 bases fit TRBD1. This CDR3 is 14 amino acids long. V lost 1 base, J lost 4 bases, and 3 bases stayed unmatched. Germline CDR1 is SQVTM and CDR2 is ANQGSEA. CDR3 amino acids: CSVEGQGAGYGYTF. The CDR3 coding sequence is TGCAGCGTTGAAGGACAGGGGGCCGGCTATGGCTACACCTTC.